This entry lists 9 T cell receptor beta chains sequenced from one sample in a study of T cell clones after liver transplantation. Data came from immunoSEQ multiplex PCR; TCRdb stores just in-frame clones and leaves some out. The sample includes over 100,000 clones, approximately 78% of them seen just once. The sequencing here drew on CD4+ T cells from blood, taken before liver transplant. The receptor source for this set is a human donor who received a liver transplant.

This sequence joins TRBV9 and TRBJ2-2; 8 bases are a match to TRBD2. The CDR3 sequence is 15 residues long. The ends lost 3 bases at V and 2 bases at J; junction bases unmatched: 3. The germline V gene encodes CDR1 SGDLS and CDR2 YYNGEE. CDR3 in amino acids: CASSARGDNTGELFF. CDR3 nucleotides: TGTGCCAGCAGCGCGCGGGGGGACAACACCGGGGAGCTGTTTTTT.

J is TRBJ1-1 and V is TRBV6-1; D call uncertain. The V gene lost 3 bases and the J gene lost 0 bases, with 8 bases spanning the gap. Germline loops: CDR1 MNHNS, CDR2 SASEGT. The CDR3 is made up of 14 amino acids. The CDR3 loop is CASSEFGVNTEAFF. The CDR3 DNA reads TGTGCCAGCAGTGAGTTCGGGGTGAACACTGAAGCTTTCTTT.

CDR3: CASSSGTWVGNDYGYTF. In nucleotides, the CDR3 is TGTGCCAGCAGCTCAGGGACTTGGGTAGGGAACGACTATGGCTACACCTTC. The rearrangement links TRBV7-2 to TRBJ1-2; the D gene is possibly TRBD1 (5 bases). This CDR3 comprises 17 residues. V was shortened by 4 bases and J by 3 bases, with 21 bases between the two germline ends. In germline, CDR1 is SGHTA, CDR2 FQGNSA.

V gene TRBV15 combines with J gene TRBJ2-7; 7 nucleotides align to TRBD1. The V and J ends lost 1 base and 2 bases, in that order; junction bases with no gene match: 8. The CDR3 totals 16 residues. The germline gives CDR1 LNHNV, CDR2 YYDKDF (reference sequence). The CDR3 spells CATSRARTGRAYEQYF. CDR3 DNA: TGTGCCACCAGCAGAGCCAGGACAGGTCGTGCCTACGAGCAGTACTTC.

This chain connects TRBV5-1 to TRBJ1-1, with D uncertain. This CDR3 region has 13 residues. The V end lost 0 bases, the J end lost 1 base, and 4 bases lay between the germline ends. Looked up from germline, CDR1 is SGHRS and CDR2 is YFSETQ. The CDR3 nucleotides read TGCGCCAGCAGCTTGGAGCGGAACACTGAAGCTTTCTTT. This codes for CASSLERNTEAFF.

The chain carries TRBV5-1 and TRBJ2-1; tentative D call: TRBD2 (5 bases). Per germline, CDR1 SGHRS and CDR2 YFSETQ. This CDR3 contains 13 residues. V lost 9 bases and J 5 bases, leaving 15 bases between the germline ends. The CDR3 DNA reads as TGCGCCACTGGAGGAGAGGAACACAATGAGCAGTTCTTC. It specifies CATGGEEHNEQFF.

This sequence joins TRBV5-4 and TRBJ2-5; 11 nucleotides match TRBD2. The DNA end is a closer match to TRBJ2-7, so the J assignment may be wrong. This CDR3 spans 15 amino acids. Germline-derived CDR1 and CDR2 are SGHNT and YYREEE (reference sequence). In nucleotides, the CDR3 is TGTGCCAGCAGCTTAGGGACTAGCGGTATCTACGAGCAGTACTTC. Residues: CASSLGTSGIYEQYF.

This clone was counted a few times. The V gene is TRBV7-8, the J gene TRBJ1-2, with D maybe TRBD1 (6 bases). V lost 1 base and J lost 4, with 13 bases in between. The CDR3 has 15 residues. CDR1 SGHVS and CDR2 FQNEAQ come from the germline V gene. The CDR3 loop reads CASSLGTGRGYGYTF. Here the CDR3 DNA reads TGTGCCAGCAGCTTAGGAACAGGGAGGGGCTATGGCTACACCTTC. The full variable domain, completed using reference TRBV7-8 and TRBJ1-2, is GAGVSQSPRYKVAKRGQDVALRCDPISGHVSLFWYQQALGQGPEFLTYFQNEAQLDKSGLPSDRFFAERPEGSVSTLKIQRTQQEDSAVYLCASSLGTGRGYGYTFGSGTRLTVV.

The V call is TRBV19, the J call TRBJ2-1; weak D call: TRBD2 (6 bases). From germline, CDR1 is LNHDA and CDR2 SQIVND (reference sequence). The CDR3 is 12 residues long. Trimming took off 8 bases at V and 9 bases at J, with 14 bases between the two ends. CDR3 loop: CASGGLPAEQFF. The CDR3 DNA sequence: TGTGCCAGTGGGGGGTTACCAGCTGAGCAGTTCTTC.